The 14 T cell receptor beta chains given below trace back to one sample, sequenced in a study of shared T cell receptors in the human thymus. Sequenced by immunoSEQ multiplex PCR; TCRdb stores in-frame clones only, minus some. The sample lists about 660,000 clones; around nine tenths were seen once. A further study also used this sample, focusing on human thymus T cells.

The sequenced sample consisted of thymocytes. The source of these receptors is a boy under three years old with a congenital heart defect.

This clone turned up a few times. This chain connects TRBV2 to TRBJ2-3; possibly TRBD2 for D (5 bases). Deletions cut 6 bases from V and 3 bases from J, with 13 bases between. The CDR3 has 14 amino acids. Germline CDR1 and CDR2: SNHLY and FYNNEI. CDR3 nucleotides: TGTGCCAGCAGGACAAGAGGGTCGACAGATACGCAGTATTTT. This codes for CASRTRGSTDTQYF.

The J gene is TRBJ2-7, the V gene TRBV2, with D tentatively TRBD2 (6 bases). The CDR3 runs to 16 residues. V was cut by 7 bases and J by 5 bases, with 24 bases left in between. Germline V gives CDR1 SNHLY, CDR2 FYNNEI. The CDR3 loop is CASIEGKTKRTNEQYF. Written as DNA, the CDR3 is TGTGCCAGCATCGAGGGGAAGACAAAGCGGACTAACGAGCAGTACTTC.

The genes are TRBV5-8 and TRBJ2-7; tentative D call: TRBD2 (5 bases). This CDR3 is built from 15 residues. Germline values: CDR1 SGHTS, CDR2 YDEGEE. V shed 5 bases and J shed 4 bases, with 19 bases lying between them. The CDR3 region has the DNA TGTGCCAGCAGTTACGGCCGACGGAGACTATACGAGCAGTACTTC. Amino acids: CASSYGRRRLYEQYF.

This chain joins TRBV6-5 and TRBJ2-3, with 8 bases identical to TRBD1. The CDR3 is 15 residues long. Germline values: CDR1 MNHEY, CDR2 SVGAGI. After removal of 4 bases from V and 2 bases from J, the junction contained 5 bases not matched to a gene. This chain's CDR3 is CASSSRDRFTDTQYF. The DNA for the CDR3 is TGTGCCAGCAGTTCCAGGGACAGGTTCACAGATACGCAGTATTTT.

CDR3 in amino acids: CASSLAAGAGQPQHF. The CDR3 nucleotides read TGTGCCAGCAGCTTGGCCGCGGGGGCAGGTCAGCCCCAGCATTTT. This chain links TRBV5-6 with TRBJ1-5, with D tentatively TRBD1 (6 bases). Germline V CDR1 and CDR2: SGHDT, YYEEEE. CDR3 size: 15 residues. Trimming removed 0 bases from V and 6 bases from J, with 13 bases in between.

This chain uses TRBV7-9 with TRBJ2-7; 7 positions match TRBD1. With 1 base clipped from V and 0 bases from J, the junction kept 6 bases outside the gene matches. The CDR3 contains 16 residues. Germline loops: CDR1 SEHNR, CDR2 FQNEAQ (reference sequence). The CDR3 loop reads CASSLVEGAGSYEQYF. The CDR3 DNA is TGTGCCAGCAGCTTAGTTGAGGGGGCCGGCTCCTACGAGCAGTACTTC. The full variable domain, completed using reference TRBV7-9 and TRBJ2-7, is DTGVSQNPRHKITKRGQNVTFRCDPISEHNRLYWYRQTLGQGPEFLTYFQNEAQLEKSRLLSDRFSAERPKGSFSTLEIQRTEQGDSAMYLCASSLVEGAGSYEQYFGPGTRLTVT.

The rearrangement uses TRBV19 and TRBJ1-5; 8 bases fit TRBD1. The CDR3 spans 15 residues. V shed 2 bases and J 4 bases; nucleotides not matched to a gene: 4. Germline V gene sequence: CDR1 LNHDA, CDR2 SQIVND (reference sequence). CDR3 sequence reads: CASSIQGAGNQPQHF. CDR3 coding DNA: TGTGCCAGTAGTATACAGGGGGCTGGGAATCAGCCCCAGCATTTT.

The J gene is TRBJ2-7, the V gene TRBV7-2, with 9 bases identical to TRBD2. Germline CDR1 is SGHTA and CDR2 is FQGNSA. CDR3 length: 15 residues. Losses at the gene ends were 5 bases for V and 2 bases for J; bases not matched to a gene: 7. CDR3 nucleotides: TGTGCCAGCAGCCTAAACCTAGCGGGAACCTACGAGCAGTACTTC. As protein: CASSLNLAGTYEQYF.

V gene TRBV6-1 combines with J gene TRBJ2-7; D is unresolved. V lost 4 bases to trimming and J lost 3 bases, with 7 bases between them. The germline gives CDR1 MNHNS, CDR2 SASEGT. This CDR3 is built from 12 residues. CDR3: CASSATGYEQYF. The CDR3 DNA reads TGTGCCAGCAGTGCTACCGGCTACGAGCAGTACTTC.

The rearrangement links TRBV27 to TRBJ2-3, with 9 bases fitting TRBD2. This CDR3 is built from 17 residues. V shed 7 bases and J 0 bases; nucleotides not matched to a gene: 11. Germline CDR1 MNHEY, CDR2 SMNVEV (reference sequence). CDR3 nucleotide sequence: TGTGCCAGCAACGCTGCGGGAGGGCCATCAAGCACAGATACGCAGTATTTT. Translation: CASNAAGGPSSTDTQYF.

This chain connects TRBV7-9 to TRBJ2-3, with TRBD2 as a possible D gene (5 bases). Germline values: CDR1 SEHNR, CDR2 FQNEAQ (reference sequence). CDR3 length: 18 amino acids. Trimming left V 5 bases short and J 2 bases short, with 23 bases between. The CDR3 spells CASSLRLTSGLNTDTQYF. The CDR3 DNA follows: TGTGCCAGCAGCCTCCGCCTCACCTCCGGACTCAACACAGATACGCAGTATTTT.

The rearrangement links TRBV12-5 to TRBJ2-3, with D possibly being TRBD1 (5 bases). With 7 bases removed from V and 5 bases from J, the gap between germline ends came to 10 bases. The CDR3 runs 12 residues. CDR1 and CDR2 (germline): LGHNT, FRNRAP. Here the CDR3 DNA reads TGTGCTAGTGTTCCAGGGCGAGATACGCAGTATTTT. It is translated as CASVPGRDTQYF.

The chain recombines TRBV6-4 with TRBJ2-3, with 7 bases fitting TRBD2. Germline V gene data show CDR1 as MRHNA and CDR2 as SNTAGT. Trimming took 0 bases from V and 0 from J; bases not matched to a gene: 3. The length of the CDR3 is 16 residues. The CDR3: CASSDSGAGSTDTQYF. CDR3 DNA sequence: TGTGCCAGCAGTGACTCGGGAGCGGGGAGCACAGATACGCAGTATTTT.

J is TRBJ2-2 and V is TRBV27; TRBD2 matches at 15 bases. Germline loops: CDR1 MNHEY, CDR2 SMNVEV (reference sequence). This CDR3 contains 18 residues. V shed 5 bases and J 2 bases; nucleotides not matched to a gene: 6. Written as DNA, the CDR3 is TGTGCCAGCAGTCTCCGGACTAGCGGGAGGGCCAACACCGGGGAGCTGTTTTTT. Translation gives CASSLRTSGRANTGELFF.